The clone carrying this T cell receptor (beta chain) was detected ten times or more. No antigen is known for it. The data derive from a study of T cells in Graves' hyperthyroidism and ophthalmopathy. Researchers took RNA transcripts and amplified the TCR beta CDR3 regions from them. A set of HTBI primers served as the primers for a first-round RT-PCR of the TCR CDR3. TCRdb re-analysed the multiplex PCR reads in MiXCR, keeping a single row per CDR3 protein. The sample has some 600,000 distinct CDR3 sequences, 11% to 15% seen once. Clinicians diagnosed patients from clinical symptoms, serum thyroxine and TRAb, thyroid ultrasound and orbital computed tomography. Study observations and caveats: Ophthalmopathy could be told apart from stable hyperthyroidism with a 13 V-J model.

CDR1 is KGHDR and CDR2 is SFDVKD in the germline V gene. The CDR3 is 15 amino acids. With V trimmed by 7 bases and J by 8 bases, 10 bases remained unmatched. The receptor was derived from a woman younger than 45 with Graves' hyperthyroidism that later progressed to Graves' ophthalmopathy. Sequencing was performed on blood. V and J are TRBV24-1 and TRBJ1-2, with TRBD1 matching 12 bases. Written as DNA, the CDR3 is TGTGCCACCAGCCTACCGGGACAGGGGGCGGAGGGCTACACCTTC. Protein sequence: CATSLPGQGAEGYTF.